The 26 T cell receptor beta chains below were found in one sample sequenced in a study of neoadjuvant anti-PD-1 for oral cavity cancer. TCRdb's copy holds only in-frame clones and misses some; the assay was immunoSEQ multiplex PCR. The data hold 70,000 to 95,000 clones, with approximately 80% observed a single time. This material consisted of PBMCs, taken before nivolumab (anti-PD-1) treatment. Every receptor here comes from a person aged 35-79 years with oral cavity squamous cell carcinoma.

The chain recombines TRBV7-8 with TRBJ2-1; perhaps TRBD2 as D (5 bases). Germline values: CDR1 SGHVS, CDR2 FQNEAQ. V was trimmed by 2 bases and J by 15 bases, leaving 11 bases between them. The CDR3 is 11 amino acids. The CDR3: CASSLRTSPFF. CDR3 coding DNA: TGTGCCAGCAGCTTACGAACTAGTCCGTTCTTC. The full variable domain, in which reference TRBV7-8 and TRBJ2-1 provide the parts outside the CDR3, is GAGVSQSPRYKVAKRGQDVALRCDPISGHVSLFWYQQALGQGPEFLTYFQNEAQLDKSGLPSDRFFAERPEGSVSTLKIQRTQQEDSAVYLCASSLRTSPFFGPGTRLTVL.

The rearrangement joins TRBV6-5 to TRBJ2-7; TRBD2 aligns across 8 bases. Germline V gene sequence: CDR1 MNHEY, CDR2 SVGAGI. CDR3 length equals 16 residues. V was pared by 2 bases and J by 6 bases, with 12 bases of the junction left unmatched. Here the CDR3 DNA reads TGTGCCAGCAGTTACGAAGGAAACGGGAGGGTGCGCGAGCAGTACTTC. Its translation: CASSYEGNGRVREQYF.

A few counts support this clone. The V gene is TRBV18, the J gene TRBJ2-7; possible D gene TRBD1, 6 bases. The CDR3 is 14 residues long. Per germline, CDR1 KGHSH and CDR2 LQKENI. The V and J ends lost 3 bases and 3 bases respectively, with 12 bases between them. CDR3 DNA: TGTGCCAGCTCACCCCGGGACACGGACTACGAGCAGTACTTC. It codes for CASSPRDTDYEQYF.

The chain combines TRBV30 with TRBJ1-3, with a weak D call TRBD1 (6 bases). The CDR3 is 14 residues long. From germline, CDR1 is GTSNPN and CDR2 SVGIG (reference sequence). Trimming shortened V by 3 bases and J by 3 bases, and 12 bases separated the two germline ends. CDR3 sequence reads: CAWRLGAYGNTIYF. The CDR3 region has the DNA TGTGCCTGGAGACTGGGGGCTTATGGAAACACCATATATTTT.

The chain carries TRBV2 and TRBJ2-5, with 8 positions matching TRBD2. Germline V CDR1 and CDR2: SNHLY, FYNNEI. CDR3 size: 21 residues. With 2 bases clipped from V and 5 bases from J, the junction kept 25 bases outside the gene matches. CDR3 sequence reads: CASSELGAGTRLVSDQETQYF. The CDR3, as DNA: TGTGCCAGCAGTGAACTGGGAGCCGGGACTAGGTTGGTCTCTGATCAGGAGACCCAGTACTTC.

This chain joins TRBV5-1 and TRBJ2-6; D is unresolved. The CDR3 totals 13 residues. V gave up 6 bases and J gave up 0 bases, with 4 bases separating them. CDR1 and CDR2 from the germline V gene are SGHRS and YFSETQ. CDR3 region: CASKNSGANVLTF. The CDR3 DNA sequence: TGCGCCAGCAAGAACTCTGGGGCCAACGTCCTGACTTTC.

The rearrangement links TRBV6-4 to TRBJ1-4, with 7 bases lining up with TRBD1. This CDR3 has 15 residues. CDR1 is MRHNA, CDR2 SNTAGT, per germline. V dropped 6 bases and J dropped 10; count of bases not matched to a gene: 14. The CDR3 here is CASREQGSPLGKLFF. As DNA, the CDR3 is TGTGCCAGCAGGGAACAGGGGTCTCCCCTCGGAAAACTGTTTTTT.

This chain links TRBV29-1 with TRBJ2-1, with TRBD1 matching 8 bases. The germline V gene has CDR1 SQVTM and CDR2 ANQGSEA. J was trimmed by 5 bases and V by 5 bases; bases with no gene match: 8. CDR3 size: 14 residues. DNA of the CDR3: TGCAGCGTTACTCCGGGACAGGACAACAATGAGCAGTTCTTC. The encoded protein is CSVTPGQDNNEQFF.

The CDR3 region is CASSLGQSGEAFF. DNA for the CDR3: TGCGCCAGCAGCTTAGGGCAGTCTGGTGAAGCTTTCTTT. This chain uses TRBV5-1 with TRBJ1-1; no definite D call. The CDR3 runs 13 residues. Trimming left V 2 bases short and J 7 bases short, with 12 bases between. Germline V gene data show CDR1 as SGHRS and CDR2 as YFSETQ. Supplemented by reference TRBV5-1 and TRBJ1-1, the full variable domain reads KAGVTQTPRYLIKTRGQQVTLSCSPISGHRSVSWYQQTPGQGLQFLFEYFSETQRNKGNFPGRFSGRQFSNSRSEMNVSTLELGDSALYLCASSLGQSGEAFFGQGTRLTVV.

The chain couples TRBV5-1 to TRBJ2-4, with no clear D. CDR1 and CDR2 (germline): SGHRS, YFSETQ. The germline V and J ends were trimmed by 7 bases and 1 base, with 15 bases remaining between them. The CDR3 runs 15 residues. The CDR3 nucleotides read TGCGCCAGCGCACCGCAAGGTGGGGCCAAAAACATTCAGTACTTC. Its protein product is CASAPQGGAKNIQYF.

This chain links TRBV2 with TRBJ2-2; TRBD1 agrees at 7 bases. Germline V CDR1 and CDR2: SNHLY, FYNNEI. This CDR3 contains 15 residues. The V gene end was trimmed by 6 bases and the J gene end by 2 bases; junction bases not matched to a gene: 6. This CDR3 is CASRRTGGNTGELFF. For the CDR3, the DNA is TGTGCCAGCAGACGGACAGGCGGAAACACCGGGGAGCTGTTTTTT.

The chain employs TRBV6-5 and TRBJ2-3; the D is unclear. V gave up 4 bases and J gave up 2 bases, with 7 bases separating them. This CDR3 is built from 13 residues. Germline V gene sequence: CDR1 MNHEY, CDR2 SVGAGI. The CDR3 bases are TGTGCCAGCAGTTTACTGGCCACAGATACGCAGTATTTT. This gives the protein CASSLLATDTQYF.

V gene TRBV28 combines with J gene TRBJ2-7, with D possibly TRBD1 on 5 matching bases. Germline-derived CDR1 and CDR2 are MDHEN and SYDVKM. V was pared by 7 bases and J by 3 bases, with 16 bases between. The CDR3 runs to 14 residues. CDR3 amino acids: CASNVQGKVYEQYF. As DNA, the CDR3 is TGTGCCAGCAACGTCCAGGGTAAGGTCTACGAGCAGTACTTC.

The rearrangement joins TRBV5-3 to TRBJ1-5, with 9 bases matching TRBD1. TRBV5-3 is known as an ORF, though its function is uncertain. The CDR3 is 14 amino acids. Trimming at V came to 4 bases and at J to 5 bases, leaving 4 bases not matched to a gene. The CDR3, as DNA: TGTGCCAGAAGCCCCGGACAGGGGCATCAGCCCCAGCATTTT. Encoded protein: CARSPGQGHQPQHF.

A single count supports this clone. This sequence joins TRBV4-1 and TRBJ1-2, with TRBD1 as a possible D gene (6 bases). Germline V gene sequence: CDR1 MGHRA, CDR2 YSYEKL. The V end lost 6 bases, the J end lost 4 bases, and 15 bases lay between the germline ends. This CDR3 spans 14 amino acids. The DNA of the CDR3 is TGCGCCAGCAGTCAGGACAGAATCTCCTATGGCTACACCTTC. Residues: CASSQDRISYGYTF.

This sequence joins TRBV27 and TRBJ1-2, with 8 bases lining up with TRBD1. J lost 4 bases, V lost 4 bases, and 8 bases had no gene match. CDR3 size: 15 residues. Per the germline V gene, CDR1 is MNHEY and CDR2 is SMNVEV (reference sequence). CDR3 bases: TGTGCCAGCAGTTCCCCCGGGACAGGCCCCTATGGCTACACCTTC. Its protein product is CASSSPGTGPYGYTF.

A few counts support this clone. V and J are TRBV2 and TRBJ1-2, with TRBD1 matching 11 bases. V was pared by 8 bases and J by 8 bases, with 10 bases of the junction left unmatched. The CDR3 runs 14 residues. Germline V lookup: CDR1 SNHLY, CDR2 FYNNEI. The CDR3 loop is CASDRTGGLEGYTF. In DNA, the CDR3 is TGTGCCAGCGATAGGACAGGGGGCTTGGAGGGCTACACCTTC.

The V gene is TRBV9, the J gene TRBJ2-2; 8 bases line up with TRBD2. The CDR3 length is 16 residues. CDR1 is SGDLS and CDR2 is YYNGEE in the germline V gene. V gave up 3 bases and J gave up 4 bases; unmatched junction bases: 8. The CDR3 DNA sequence: TGTGCCAGCAGCGCCTTACTAGCGGCGGGCACCGGGGAGCTGTTTTTT. Residues: CASSALLAAGTGELFF.

The chain recombines TRBV6-5 with TRBJ1-1; D uncertain. Germline V gene lookup returns CDR1 MNHEY and CDR2 SVGAGI. The V gene lost 7 bases and the J gene lost 1 base, with 10 bases spanning the gap. The CDR3 has 13 residues. CDR3 bases: TGTGCCAGCACCGCATCGGGGAACACTGAAGCTTTCTTT. It encodes CASTASGNTEAFF.

The V gene is TRBV13, the J gene TRBJ1-5; no definite D call. Germline CDR1 reads PRHDT; CDR2 reads FYEKMQ (reference sequence). The CDR3 extends over 14 amino acids. V lost 3 bases and J lost 3, with 9 bases in between. This chain's CDR3 is CASSFGKNNQPQHF. CDR3 in DNA: TGTGCCAGCAGCTTTGGCAAAAACAATCAGCCCCAGCATTTT.

Remarks on this clone: Other DNA sequences in the same sample also yield this CDR3. The rearrangement uses TRBV30 and TRBJ1-5, with D hard to call. The CDR3 totals 13 residues. CDR1 is GTSNPN, CDR2 SVGIG, per germline (reference sequence). V lost 1 base and J lost 7, with 11 bases in between. The CDR3 DNA follows: TGTGCCTGGAGTGGTGGTAGGAACCAGCCCCAGCATTTT. It specifies CAWSGGRNQPQHF.

This rearrangement joins TRBV5-1 to TRBJ2-7, with TRBD2 identical over 7 bases. Germline loops: CDR1 SGHRS, CDR2 YFSETQ. J lost 2 bases, V lost 4 bases, and 9 bases had no gene match. The CDR3 loop spans 15 amino acids. The CDR3 protein is CASSPAGVATYEQYF. As DNA, the CDR3 is TGCGCCAGCAGCCCGGCGGGGGTGGCGACCTACGAGCAGTACTTC. Together with reference TRBV5-1 and TRBJ2-7, the CDR3 gives the full variable domain: KAGVTQTPRYLIKTRGQQVTLSCSPISGHRSVSWYQQTPGQGLQFLFEYFSETQRNKGNFPGRFSGRQFSNSRSEMNVSTLELGDSALYLCASSPAGVATYEQYFGPGTRLTVT.

J is TRBJ2-1 and V is TRBV9; D unclear. V was cut by 3 bases and J by 3 bases, with 7 bases left in between. This CDR3 has 13 amino acids. Germline loops: CDR1 SGDLS, CDR2 YYNGEE. The CDR3 nucleotides are TGTGCCAGCAGCGCGGACGTCTACAATGAGCAGTTCTTC. Translating gives CASSADVYNEQFF.

To note about this clone: The sample holds other DNA sequences that translate to the same CDR3. The chain uses TRBV19 and TRBJ1-5; TRBD1 aligns across 7 bases. J was trimmed by 0 bases and V by 4 bases; bases with no gene match: 3. Looked up from germline, CDR1 is LNHDA and CDR2 is SQIVND (reference sequence). The CDR3 covers 15 residues. CDR3 coding DNA: TGTGCCAGTAGTACCGGGACAGCTAGCAATCAGCCCCAGCATTTT. As protein: CASSTGTASNQPQHF.

V is TRBV5-4 and J is TRBJ2-7; TRBD2 might be the D (6 bases). Deletions cut 3 bases from V and 0 bases from J, with 10 bases between. CDR1 and CDR2 from the germline V gene are SGHNT and YYREEE (reference sequence). The CDR3 extends over 14 amino acids. The DNA for the CDR3 is TGTGCCAGCAGCTGGGACTGGAGCTCCTACGAGCAGTACTTC. It is translated as CASSWDWSSYEQYF. The whole variable domain, filled in from reference TRBV5-4 and TRBJ2-7, reads ETGVTQSPTHLIKTRGQQVTLRCSSQSGHNTVSWYQQALGQGPQFIFQYYREEENGRGNFPPRFSGLQFPNYSSELNVNALELDDSALYLCASSWDWSSYEQYFGPGTRLTVT.

This chain links TRBV27 with TRBJ2-6; TRBD1 matches 11 bases. Germline values: CDR1 MNHEY, CDR2 SMNVEV (reference sequence). CDR3 length: 18 amino acids. The trim removed 4 bases at V and 1 base at J, leaving 6 bases unmatched. The CDR3, as DNA: TGTGCCAGCAGTTGGGACCGGGACAGGGGGTCTGGGGCCAACGTCCTGACTTTC. Translation: CASSWDRDRGSGANVLTF. Looking up the rest from reference TRBV27 and TRBJ2-6 gives the full variable domain: EAQVTQNPRYLITVTGKKLTVTCSQNMNHEYMSWYRQDPGLGLRQIYYSMNVEVTDKGDVPEGYKVSRKEKRNFPLILESPSPNQTSLYFCASSWDRDRGSGANVLTFGAGSRLTVL.